A selection of T cell receptor beta chains follows, all from one sample in a study of cytomegalovirus exposure and HLA in healthy donors. Assay used: immunoSEQ multiplex PCR; TCRdb lists only in-frame clones, some missing. The sample has 40,000 to 55,000 clones; roughly 80% are singletons. The specimen was PBMCs. The receptors were gathered from a man younger than 40 in good health and CMV-seropositive. The CDR3 runs from the conserved cysteine through the conserved F or W. Expanded clones get a size class; other rows say once, few or many, or leave the size out.

CDR3,size,V,J
CASSLGGGQNEKLFF,.,TRBV27,TRBJ1-4
CASSEGLAQGRTYEQYF,.,TRBV21-1,TRBJ2-7
CSVALDRALPWLNTYEQYF,.,TRBV29-1,TRBJ2-7
CASSYQGVPYEQYF,.,TRBV6-5,TRBJ2-7
CASSLVGTHQETQYF,.,TRBV7-8,TRBJ2-5
CASSLTNSPETQYF,.,TRBV7-3,TRBJ2-5
CASSFTGVDNSPLHF,.,TRBV5-1,TRBJ1-6
CASSLSLAGPSTDTQYF,once,TRBV14,TRBJ2-3
CASREAGGTYEQYF,few,TRBV6-1,TRBJ2-7
CASSFRDTNYTF,.,TRBV5-1,TRBJ1-2
CASSLLRGSGNQPQHF,.,TRBV7-2,TRBJ1-5
CASSLGGPGNTIYF,.,TRBV5-8,TRBJ1-3
CASSYGQTNEKLFF,.,TRBV6-6,TRBJ1-4
CASRLTGTNYGYTF,.,TRBV5-5,TRBJ1-2
CASSRGGQGNTEAFF,.,TRBV5-6,TRBJ1-1
CSVEGGQGELPNSPLHF,.,TRBV29-1,TRBJ1-6
CASSTGQHEAFF,few,TRBV5-1,TRBJ1-1
CASSLGLAGGAGETQYF,.,TRBV5-4,TRBJ2-5
CASSSSGTSGEETQYF,.,TRBV28,TRBJ2-5
CASSPTGVHGYTF,few,TRBV7-9,TRBJ1-2
CASSLTQGALREVNIQYF,.,TRBV7-8,TRBJ2-4
CASSEAGDENVQYF,.,TRBV6-1,TRBJ2-7
CASRPESGFRNTEAFF,.,TRBV7-9,TRBJ1-1
CASSPGGGSTYEQYF,.,TRBV5-1,TRBJ2-7
CASSQERYSNQPQHF,.,TRBV4-2,TRBJ1-5
CASSEFSWGGGAQETQYF,.,TRBV6-1,TRBJ2-5
CASSKWTDSNQPQHF,.,TRBV6-5,TRBJ1-5
CASSLGDRVSYEQYF,once,TRBV27,TRBJ2-7
CASSQSDSLNQPQHF,few,TRBV4-2,TRBJ1-5
CASSSGLGNTIYF,.,TRBV7-3,TRBJ1-3
CASRPRQGAEGYTF,.,TRBV6-1,TRBJ1-2
CASNGGGNSPLHF,.,TRBV6-5,TRBJ1-6
CASTMDRVNTEAFF,.,TRBV19,TRBJ1-1
CASSLDSSYNSPLHF,.,TRBV5-1,TRBJ1-6
CASSLGAGSQEQYF,.,TRBV5-1,TRBJ2-7
CASSYSSAGMNTEAFF,few,TRBV6-5,TRBJ1-1
CASSLLTANYGYTF,.,TRBV11-2,TRBJ1-2
CATRRSPNEKLFF,.,TRBV18,TRBJ1-4
CASSLEGQYNEQFF,.,TRBV11-2,TRBJ2-1
CASSQVGHLVGQFF,.,TRBV14,TRBJ2-1
CASSDWQGGPNQPQHF,.,TRBV2,TRBJ1-5
CASSPGTGVGEQYF,.,TRBV6-5,TRBJ2-5
CASSSAPGLAQYF,.,TRBV6-5,TRBJ2-5
CASSVRQGGVTDTQYF,.,TRBV9,TRBJ2-3
CASPGTSGGISSYEQYF,.,TRBV14,TRBJ2-7
CASGFQGQNYGYTF,.,TRBV7-3,TRBJ1-2
CASSLQGAGTDTQYF,.,TRBV5-1,TRBJ2-3
CASSFSGSSSYNEQFF,.,TRBV7-3,TRBJ2-1
CASSITGSDTIYF,.,TRBV9,TRBJ1-3
CASSPRRGLVLKLFF,.,TRBV27,TRBJ1-4